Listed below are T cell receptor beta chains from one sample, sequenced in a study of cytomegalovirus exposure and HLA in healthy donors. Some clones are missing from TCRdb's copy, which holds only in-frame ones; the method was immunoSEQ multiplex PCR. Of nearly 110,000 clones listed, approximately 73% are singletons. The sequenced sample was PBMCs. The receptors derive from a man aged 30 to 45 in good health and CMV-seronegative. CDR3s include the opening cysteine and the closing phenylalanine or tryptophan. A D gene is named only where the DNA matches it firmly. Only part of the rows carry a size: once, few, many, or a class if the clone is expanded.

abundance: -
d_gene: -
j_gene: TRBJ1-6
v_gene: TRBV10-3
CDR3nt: TGTGCCTCCCTGGGCACAGGGCCTAATTCACCCCTCCACTTT
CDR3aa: CASLGTGPNSPLHF

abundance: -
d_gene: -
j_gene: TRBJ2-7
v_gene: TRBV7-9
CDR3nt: TGTGCCAGCAGCCCCAGGGTTTCCTACGAGCAGTACTTC
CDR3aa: CASSPRVSYEQYF

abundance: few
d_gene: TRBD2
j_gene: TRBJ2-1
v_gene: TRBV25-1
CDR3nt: TGTGCCAGCAGTGAATGGGCGGGAGCTCCTTACAATGAGCAGTTCTTC
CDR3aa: CASSEWAGAPYNEQFF

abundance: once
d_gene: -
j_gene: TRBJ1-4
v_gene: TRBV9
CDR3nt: TGTGCCAGCAGCGTAGCCCCTTGGACACCTGCAACTAATGAAAAACTGTTTTTT
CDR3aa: CASSVAPWTPATNEKLFF

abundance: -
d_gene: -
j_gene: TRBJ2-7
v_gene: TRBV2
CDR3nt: TGTGCCAGCAGTTTAGAGGGAACTAGCTCAAGGTACCCTTACGAGCAGTACTTC
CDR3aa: CASSLEGTSSRYPYEQYF

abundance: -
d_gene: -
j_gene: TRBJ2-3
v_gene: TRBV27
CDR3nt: TGTGCCAGCAGTTTCAGGCGATACACAGATACGCAGTATTTT
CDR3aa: CASSFRRYTDTQYF

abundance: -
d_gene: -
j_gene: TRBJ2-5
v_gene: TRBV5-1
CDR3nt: TGCGCCAGCAGCCAGGACAGAGAGACCCAGTACTTC
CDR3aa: CASSQDRETQYF

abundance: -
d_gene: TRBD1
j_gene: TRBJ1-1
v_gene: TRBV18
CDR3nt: TGTGCCAGCTCACCGGACAGGGAGGACACTGAAGCTTTCTTT
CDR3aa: CASSPDREDTEAFF

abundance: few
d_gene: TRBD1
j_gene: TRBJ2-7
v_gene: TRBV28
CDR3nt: TGTGCCAGCAGCTCCCGGGACAGGGGCGAGCAGTACTTC
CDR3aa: CASSSRDRGEQYF

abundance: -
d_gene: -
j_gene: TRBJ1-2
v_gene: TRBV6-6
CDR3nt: TGTGCCAGCAGTTACGGGCAGGGAGGATATGGCTACACCTTC
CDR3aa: CASSYGQGGYGYTF

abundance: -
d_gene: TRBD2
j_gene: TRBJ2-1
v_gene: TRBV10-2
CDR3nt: TGCGCCAGCAGTTATAGCGGGGATCCCTACAATGAGCAGTTCTTC
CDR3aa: CASSYSGDPYNEQFF

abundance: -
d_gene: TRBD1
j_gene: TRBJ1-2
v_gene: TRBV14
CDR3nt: TGTGCCAGCAGCCAAAACAGGGGACGGGGCGGCTACACCTTC
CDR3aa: CASSQNRGRGGYTF

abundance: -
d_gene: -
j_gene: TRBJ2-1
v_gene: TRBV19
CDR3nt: TGTGCCAGTGGAGTCCGGGACACAGCCTACAATGAGCAGTTCTTC
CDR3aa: CASGVRDTAYNEQFF

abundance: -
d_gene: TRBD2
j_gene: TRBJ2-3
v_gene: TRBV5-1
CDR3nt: TGCGCCAGCAGCTTGGGTGGCGGGGGAGGCACAAGAGATACGCAGTATTTT
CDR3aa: CASSLGGGGGTRDTQYF

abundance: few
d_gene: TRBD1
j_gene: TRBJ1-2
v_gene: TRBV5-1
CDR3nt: TGCGCCAGCAGCTTGGCAAACAGGACAGGTCCTCGCGGCTACACCTTC
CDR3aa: CASSLANRTGPRGYTF

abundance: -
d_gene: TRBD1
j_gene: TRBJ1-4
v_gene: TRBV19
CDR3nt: TGTGCACGCGAGGGGGCGGATGAAAAACTGTTTTTT
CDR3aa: CAREGADEKLFF

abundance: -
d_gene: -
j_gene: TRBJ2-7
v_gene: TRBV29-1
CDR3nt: TGCAGCGTCGAAGATCAGGGTGACTACGAGCAGTACTTC
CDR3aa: CSVEDQGDYEQYF

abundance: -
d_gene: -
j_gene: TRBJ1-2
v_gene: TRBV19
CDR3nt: TGTGCCAGTAGCCCGATTGGGACAAATGGCTACACCTTC
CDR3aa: CASSPIGTNGYTF

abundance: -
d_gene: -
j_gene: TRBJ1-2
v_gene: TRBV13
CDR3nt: TGTGCCAGCAGCTTCAGGGTAGGCTATGGCTACACCTTC
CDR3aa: CASSFRVGYGYTF

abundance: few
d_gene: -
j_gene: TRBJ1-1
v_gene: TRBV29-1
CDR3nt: TGCAGCGTAGGCCGGCCCGTAAAAGAGGGTATGAACACTGAAGCTTTCTTT
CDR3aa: CSVGRPVKEGMNTEAFF

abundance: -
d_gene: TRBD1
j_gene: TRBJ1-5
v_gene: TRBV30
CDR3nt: TGTGCCTGGAGTGAACGCCCGGGCCAGGGGGCGTATCAGCCCCAGCATTTT
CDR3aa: CAWSERPGQGAYQPQHF

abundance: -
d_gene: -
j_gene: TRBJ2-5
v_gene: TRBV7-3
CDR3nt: TGTGCCAGCAGCTTAATGGGACAAGCAGAGACCCAGTACTTC
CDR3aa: CASSLMGQAETQYF

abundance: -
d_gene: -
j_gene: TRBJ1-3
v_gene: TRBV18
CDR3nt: TGTGCCAGCTCGAAGAGTCATTCGGAGGCCGGAAACACCATATATTTT
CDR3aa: CASSKSHSEAGNTIYF

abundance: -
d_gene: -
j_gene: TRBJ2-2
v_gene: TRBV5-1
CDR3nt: TGCGCCAGCAGCTTCATACCGACTTGGGGGGGGGCGAGCACCGGGGAGCTGTTTTTT
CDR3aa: CASSFIPTWGGASTGELFF

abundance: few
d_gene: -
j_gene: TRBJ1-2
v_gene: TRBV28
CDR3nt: TGTGCCAGCAGCCTTGACTATGGCTACACCTTC
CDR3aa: CASSLDYGYTF

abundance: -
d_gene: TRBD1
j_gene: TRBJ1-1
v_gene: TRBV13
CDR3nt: TGTGCCAGCAGCAGACAGGGTGAAGCTTTCTTT
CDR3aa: CASSRQGEAFF

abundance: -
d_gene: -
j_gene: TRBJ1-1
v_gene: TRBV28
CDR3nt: TGTGCCAGCAGCGCTCATGGAGGGAAGGACACTGAAGCTTTCTTT
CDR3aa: CASSAHGGKDTEAFF

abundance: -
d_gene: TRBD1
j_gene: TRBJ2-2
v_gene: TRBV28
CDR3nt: TGTGCCAGCAGTTACTTAGCCGGGACAGGGCGGGGCGGGGAGCTGTTTTTT
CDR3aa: CASSYLAGTGRGGELFF

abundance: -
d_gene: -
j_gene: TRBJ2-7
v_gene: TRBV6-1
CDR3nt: TGTGCCAGCAGACCGGGACTCGCTTCCTACGAGCAGTACTTC
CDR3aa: CASRPGLASYEQYF

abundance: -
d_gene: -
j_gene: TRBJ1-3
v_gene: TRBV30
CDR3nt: TGTGCCTGGAGTGAAAACGGACCCCGGGGTTCTGGAAACACCATATATTTT
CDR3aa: CAWSENGPRGSGNTIYF

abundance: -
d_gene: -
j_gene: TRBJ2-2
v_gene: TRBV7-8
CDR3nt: TGTGCCAGCAGCCGCGGACAGTCATTTGGGAACACCGGGGAGCTGTTTTTT
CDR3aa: CASSRGQSFGNTGELFF

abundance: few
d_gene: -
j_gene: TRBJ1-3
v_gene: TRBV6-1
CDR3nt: TGTGCCAGCAGGACAGGTAGAAACACCATATATTTT
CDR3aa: CASRTGRNTIYF

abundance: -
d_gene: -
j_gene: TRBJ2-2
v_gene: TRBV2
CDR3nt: TGTGCCAGCAGTGCCGACAGTCTTCCGAACACCGGGGAGCTGTTTTTT
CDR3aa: CASSADSLPNTGELFF

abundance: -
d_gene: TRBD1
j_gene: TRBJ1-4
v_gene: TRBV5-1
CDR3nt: TGCGCCAGCAGCTGGGGGACAGGCGACGAAAAACTGTTTTTT
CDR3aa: CASSWGTGDEKLFF

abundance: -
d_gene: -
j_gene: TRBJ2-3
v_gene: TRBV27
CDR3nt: TGTGCCAGCCGTTCTAGCGCAGATACGCAGTATTTT
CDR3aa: CASRSSADTQYF

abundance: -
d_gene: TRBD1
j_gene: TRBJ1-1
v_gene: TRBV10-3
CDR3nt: TGTGCCATCAGTGATTGGACAGGGGGCACTGAAGCTTTCTTT
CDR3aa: CAISDWTGGTEAFF

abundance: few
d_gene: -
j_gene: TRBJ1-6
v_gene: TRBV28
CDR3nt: TGTGCCAGCAGGGCGGGCTATAATTCACCCCTCCACTTT
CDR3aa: CASRAGYNSPLHF

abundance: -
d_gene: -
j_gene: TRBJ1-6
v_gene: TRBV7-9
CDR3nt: TGTGCCAGCAGCTTAAATCCGATTAGCTCCTATAATTCACCCCTCCACTTT
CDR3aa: CASSLNPISSYNSPLHF

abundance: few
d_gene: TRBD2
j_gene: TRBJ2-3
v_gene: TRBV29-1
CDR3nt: TGCAGCGCCGAGCGGGGCGGGACAGATACGCAGTATTTT
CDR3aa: CSAERGGTDTQYF

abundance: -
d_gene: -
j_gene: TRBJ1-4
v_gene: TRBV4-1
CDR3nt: TGCGCCAGCAGCCAAGATAGGCCTCAAATCGGGGAAAAACTGTTTTTT
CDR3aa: CASSQDRPQIGEKLFF

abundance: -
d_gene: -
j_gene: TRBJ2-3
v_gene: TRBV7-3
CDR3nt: TGTGCCAGCAGCGATACAGGGAAAGGTACGCAGTATTTT
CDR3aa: CASSDTGKGTQYF

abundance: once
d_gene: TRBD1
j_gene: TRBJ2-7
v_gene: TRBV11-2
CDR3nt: TGTGCCAGCAGCTTAGATCGTCGACAGGGAGCCTACGAGCAGTACTTC
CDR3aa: CASSLDRRQGAYEQYF

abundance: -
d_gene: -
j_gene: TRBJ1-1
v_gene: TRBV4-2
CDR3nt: TGTGCCAGCAGCCAAGACTCAGGGAACACTGAAGCTTTCTTT
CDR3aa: CASSQDSGNTEAFF

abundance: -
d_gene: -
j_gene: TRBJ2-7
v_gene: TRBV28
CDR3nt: TGTGCCAGCAGTAACTACGAGCAGTACTTC
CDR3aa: CASSNYEQYF

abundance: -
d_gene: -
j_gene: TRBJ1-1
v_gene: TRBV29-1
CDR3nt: TGCAGCGTTGAGGCCTTGGGAGGCACTGAAGCTTTCTTT
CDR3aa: CSVEALGGTEAFF

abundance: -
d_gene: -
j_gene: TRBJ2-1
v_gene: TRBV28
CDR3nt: TGTGCCAGCTCCTTAGCGGCGTATGGGAATGAGCAGTTCTTC
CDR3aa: CASSLAAYGNEQFF

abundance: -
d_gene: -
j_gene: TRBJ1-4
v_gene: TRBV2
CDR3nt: TGTGCCAGCAGTGGCTTCTACGGAACTAATGAAAAACTGTTTTTT
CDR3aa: CASSGFYGTNEKLFF

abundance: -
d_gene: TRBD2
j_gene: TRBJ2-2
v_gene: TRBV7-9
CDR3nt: TGTGCCAGCAGCTTAGCGCGGCGGGGGGCCACCGGGGAGCTGTTTTTT
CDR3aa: CASSLARRGATGELFF

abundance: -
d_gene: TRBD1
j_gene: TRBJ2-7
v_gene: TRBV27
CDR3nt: TGTGCCAGCAGTGGGACAGGGGGCTACGAGCAGTACTTC
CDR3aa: CASSGTGGYEQYF

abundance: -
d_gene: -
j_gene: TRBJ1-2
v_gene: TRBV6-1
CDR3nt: TGTGCCAGCAGCTACGACAGCGTATATGGCTACACCTTC
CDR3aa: CASSYDSVYGYTF

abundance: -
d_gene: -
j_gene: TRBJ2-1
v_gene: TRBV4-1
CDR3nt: TGCGCCAGCAGCCAAGTTGGCGGCAGCTCCTACAATGAGCAGTTCTTC
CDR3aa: CASSQVGGSSYNEQFF

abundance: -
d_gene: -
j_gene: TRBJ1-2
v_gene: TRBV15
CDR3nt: TGTGCCACCAGCAGAGCCGAACCGGGATTATACTATGGCTACACCTTC
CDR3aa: CATSRAEPGLYYGYTF

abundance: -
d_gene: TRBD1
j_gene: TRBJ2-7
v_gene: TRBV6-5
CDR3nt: TGTGCCAGCAGAACAGGGGTCGAGCAGTACTTC
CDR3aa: CASRTGVEQYF

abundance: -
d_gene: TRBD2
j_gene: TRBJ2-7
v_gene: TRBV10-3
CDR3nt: TGTGCCAGCAGTTACCAGCGGGGTTTACCCGAGCAGTACTTC
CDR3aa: CASSYQRGLPEQYF

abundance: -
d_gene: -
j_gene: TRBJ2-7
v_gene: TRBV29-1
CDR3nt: TGCAGCGTTGGGAGGGGGCCGGAAGAGCAGTACTTC
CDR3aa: CSVGRGPEEQYF

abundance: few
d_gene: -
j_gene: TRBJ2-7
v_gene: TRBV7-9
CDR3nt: TGTGCCAGCAGCCTGCCGGGAACCTACGAGCAGTACTTC
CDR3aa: CASSLPGTYEQYF

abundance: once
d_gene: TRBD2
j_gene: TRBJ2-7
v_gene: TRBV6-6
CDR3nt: TGTGCCAGCACCGACCGGCTAGCGGGAGGATCCTACGAGCAGTACTTC
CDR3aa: CASTDRLAGGSYEQYF

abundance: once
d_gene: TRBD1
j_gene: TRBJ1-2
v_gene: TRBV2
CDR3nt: TGTGCCAGCACAGGGGGAGCTAACTATGGCTACACCTTC
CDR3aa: CASTGGANYGYTF

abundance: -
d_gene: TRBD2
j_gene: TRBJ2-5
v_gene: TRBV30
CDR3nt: TGTGCCTGGAGTGTACGAGCGGGGGTCCAAGAGACCCAGTACTTC
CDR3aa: CAWSVRAGVQETQYF